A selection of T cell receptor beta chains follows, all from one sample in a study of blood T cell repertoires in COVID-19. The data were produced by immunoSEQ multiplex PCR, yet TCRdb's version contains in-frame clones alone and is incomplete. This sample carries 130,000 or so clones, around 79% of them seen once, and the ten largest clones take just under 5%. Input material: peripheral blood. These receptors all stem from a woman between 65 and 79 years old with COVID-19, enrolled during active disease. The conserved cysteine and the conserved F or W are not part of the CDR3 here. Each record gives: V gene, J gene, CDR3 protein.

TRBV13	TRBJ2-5	ASSLWLGSGLQETQY
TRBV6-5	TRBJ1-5	ASKDTSNQPQH
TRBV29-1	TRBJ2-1	SVAGLWSGDRNEQF
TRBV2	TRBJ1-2	ASSAWGEGGYT
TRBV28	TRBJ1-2	ASSSGQGGPIGYT
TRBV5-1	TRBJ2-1	ASSRFGEQF
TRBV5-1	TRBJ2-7	ASSSGQGGEQY
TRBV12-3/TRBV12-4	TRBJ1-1	ASSLAQSTEAF
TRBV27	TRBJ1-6	ASSWTPGGNSPLH
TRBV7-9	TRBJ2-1	ASSLALLRQGSYNEQF
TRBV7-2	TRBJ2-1	ASSPGFNEQF
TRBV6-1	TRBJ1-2	ASSDRVYGYT
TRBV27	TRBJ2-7	ASRPGTSVEQY
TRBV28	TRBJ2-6	ASSLRGSGANVLT
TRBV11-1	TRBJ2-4	ASRLGGSNIQY
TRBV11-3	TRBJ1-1	ASSFGDSGEAF
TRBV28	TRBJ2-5	ASTPGGVGRETQY
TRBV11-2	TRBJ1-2	ASSTRTKNPGDGYT
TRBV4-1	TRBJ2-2	ASRAGGSNTGELF
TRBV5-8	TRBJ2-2	ASSLAGHNTGELF
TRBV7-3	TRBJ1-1	ASSPQGATEAF
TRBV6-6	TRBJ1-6	ASSPGRTGYNTSPLH
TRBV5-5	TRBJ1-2	ASSLVQGNYGYT
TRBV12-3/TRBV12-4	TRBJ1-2	ASNRGGGRGYT
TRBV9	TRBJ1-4	ARKRYMSPGQGKEKLF
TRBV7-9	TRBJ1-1	ASSFSLTEAF
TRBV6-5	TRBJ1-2	ASRGTGGGYT
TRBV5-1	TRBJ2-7	ASSYGTGSYEQY
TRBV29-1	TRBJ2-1	SVGESSYNEQF
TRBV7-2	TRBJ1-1	ASSASGTLNTEAF
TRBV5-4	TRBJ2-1	ASSLTGASYNEQF
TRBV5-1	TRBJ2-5	ASSPPGVGGKTQY
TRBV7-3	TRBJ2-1	ASSLGLADYNEQF
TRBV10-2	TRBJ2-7	ASSDPSYEQY
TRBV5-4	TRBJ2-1	ASSRQRGRGNEQF